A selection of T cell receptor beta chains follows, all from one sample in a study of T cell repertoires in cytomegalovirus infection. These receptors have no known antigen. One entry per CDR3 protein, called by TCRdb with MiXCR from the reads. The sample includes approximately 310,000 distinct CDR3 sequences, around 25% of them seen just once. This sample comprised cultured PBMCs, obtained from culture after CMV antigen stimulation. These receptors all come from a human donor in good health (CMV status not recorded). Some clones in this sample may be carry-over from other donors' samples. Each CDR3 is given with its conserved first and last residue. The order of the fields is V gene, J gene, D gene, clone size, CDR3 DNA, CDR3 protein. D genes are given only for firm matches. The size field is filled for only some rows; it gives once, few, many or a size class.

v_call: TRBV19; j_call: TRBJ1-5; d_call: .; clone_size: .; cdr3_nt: TGTGCCAGTAGCATTACAGCTAATAGCAATCAGCCCCAGCATTTT; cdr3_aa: CASSITANSNQPQHF
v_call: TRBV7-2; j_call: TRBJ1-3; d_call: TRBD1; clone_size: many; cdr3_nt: TGTGCCAGCAGCTTGGAGGGGACAGGTCGCTCTGGAAACACCATATATTTT; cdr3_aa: CASSLEGTGRSGNTIYF
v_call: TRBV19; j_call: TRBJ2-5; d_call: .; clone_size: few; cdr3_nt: TGTGCCAGTAGTAAACCCTACCAAGAGACCCAGTACTTC; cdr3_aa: CASSKPYQETQYF
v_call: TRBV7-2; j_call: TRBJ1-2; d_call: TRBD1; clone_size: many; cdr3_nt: TGTGCCAGCAGCTTCGCTAGGACAGGGGCTTACTATGGCTACACCTTC; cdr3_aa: CASSFARTGAYYGYTF
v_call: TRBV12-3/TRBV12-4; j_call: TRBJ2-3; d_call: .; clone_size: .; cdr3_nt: TGTGCCAGCAGCTTCGGGGACTTAACTGCAGATACGCAGTATTTT; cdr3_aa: CASSFGDLTADTQYF
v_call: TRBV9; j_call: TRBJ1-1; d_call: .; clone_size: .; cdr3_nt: TGTGCCAGCAGCTCCCCGGTAGGGTCTGAAGCTTTCTTT; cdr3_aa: CASSSPVGSEAFF
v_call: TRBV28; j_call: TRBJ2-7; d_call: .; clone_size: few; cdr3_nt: TGTGCCAGCAGTTTCTTCGGCGGGGACTACGAGCAGTACTTC; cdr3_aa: CASSFFGGDYEQYF
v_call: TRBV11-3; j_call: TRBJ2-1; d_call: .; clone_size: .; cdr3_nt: TGTGCCAGCAGCTTAGCCGCCCCCTACAATGAGCAGTTCTTC; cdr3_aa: CASSLAAPYNEQFF
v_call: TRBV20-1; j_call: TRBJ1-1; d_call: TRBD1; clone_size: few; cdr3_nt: TGCAGTGCTAGGTCACCGAACAGGGGGACTCATTTCACTGAAGCTTTCTTT; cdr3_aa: CSARSPNRGTHFTEAFF
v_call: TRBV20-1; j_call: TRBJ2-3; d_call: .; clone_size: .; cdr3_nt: TGCAGTGCCGGAAAAGTCGCTAGCACAGATACGCAGTATTTT; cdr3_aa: CSAGKVASTDTQYF
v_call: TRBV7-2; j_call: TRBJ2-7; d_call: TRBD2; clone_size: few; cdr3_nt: TGTGCCAGCAGCACTCCCGGGACTAGCGGCCTAACTCAGCAGTACTTC; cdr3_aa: CASSTPGTSGLTQQYF
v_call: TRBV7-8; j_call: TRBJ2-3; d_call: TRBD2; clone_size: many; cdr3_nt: TGTGCCAGCAGTCGACGGACGGGACTAGCGGGAGGCCTCACAGATACGCAGTATTTT; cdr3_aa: CASSRRTGLAGGLTDTQYF
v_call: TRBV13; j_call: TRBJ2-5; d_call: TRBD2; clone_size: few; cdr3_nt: TGTGCCAGCAGCCGAACTCGACTAGCGGGCCTCCAAGAGACCCAGTACTTC; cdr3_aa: CASSRTRLAGLQETQYF
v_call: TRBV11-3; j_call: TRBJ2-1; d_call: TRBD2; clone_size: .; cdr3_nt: TGTGCCAGCAGCCGATTAGCGGGGCACATCAATGAGCAGTTCTTC; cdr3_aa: CASSRLAGHINEQFF
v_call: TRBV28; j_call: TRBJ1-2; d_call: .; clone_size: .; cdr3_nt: TGTGCCAGCAGCTTGCCGAGTGGGGGGGCTAACTATGGCTACACCTTC; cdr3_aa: CASSLPSGGANYGYTF
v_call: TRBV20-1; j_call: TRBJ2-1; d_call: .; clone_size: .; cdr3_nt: TGCAGTGCTGTCCAACTAGCCACTATCTCCTACAATGAGCAGTTCTTC; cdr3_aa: CSAVQLATISYNEQFF
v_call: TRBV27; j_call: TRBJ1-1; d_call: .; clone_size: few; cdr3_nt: TGTGCCAGCAGTCCAGGACCCTCTGAAGCTTTCTTT; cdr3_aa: CASSPGPSEAFF
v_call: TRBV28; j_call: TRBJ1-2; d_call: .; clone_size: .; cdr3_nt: TGTGCCAGCACCTCCCCGTGGTACAGGGCGTCGGGGGGCTATGGCTACACCTTC; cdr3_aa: CASTSPWYRASGGYGYTF
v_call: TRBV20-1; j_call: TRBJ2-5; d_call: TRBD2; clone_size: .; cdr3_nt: TGCAGTGCTAGAGATCAATCAGCGGGAGATAAAGAGACCCAGTACTTC; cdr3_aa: CSARDQSAGDKETQYF
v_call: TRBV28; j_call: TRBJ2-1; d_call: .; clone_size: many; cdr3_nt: TGTGCCAGCAGCCCGCAAGGGTACAATGAGCAGTTCTTC; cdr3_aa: CASSPQGYNEQFF
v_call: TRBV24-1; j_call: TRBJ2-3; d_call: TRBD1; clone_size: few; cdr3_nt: TGTGCCACCAGTACAGGGGCGGGAGATACGCAGTATTTT; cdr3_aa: CATSTGAGDTQYF
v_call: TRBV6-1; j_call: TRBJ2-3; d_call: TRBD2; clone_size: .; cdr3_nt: TGTGCCAGCAGGAAGCGGGAGGGAGTGGAGTATACGCAGTATTTT; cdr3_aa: CASRKREGVEYTQYF
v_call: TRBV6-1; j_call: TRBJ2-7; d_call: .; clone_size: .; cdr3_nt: TGTGCCATTGGACAGTCTCGGGGCGAGCAGTACTTC; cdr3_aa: CAIGQSRGEQYF
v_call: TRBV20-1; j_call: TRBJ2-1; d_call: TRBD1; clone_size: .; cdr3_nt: TGCAGTGCTAGCAGGGGGAGCTCCTACAATGAGCAGTTCTTC; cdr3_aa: CSASRGSSYNEQFF
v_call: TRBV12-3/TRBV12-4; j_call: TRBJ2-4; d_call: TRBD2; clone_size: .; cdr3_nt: TGTGCCAGCAGTACACGAATTAGCGGGATAGCCAAAAACATTCAGTACTTC; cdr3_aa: CASSTRISGIAKNIQYF
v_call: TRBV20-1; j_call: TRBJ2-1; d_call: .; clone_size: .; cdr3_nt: TGCAGTGCTAGAGGCACCGGGACAGGGTTGACTAGCGGCTACAATGAGCAGTTCTTC; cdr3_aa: CSARGTGTGLTSGYNEQFF